The T cell receptor beta chain described here comes from a study of preoperative IRX-2 immunotherapy in early breast cancer. Libraries were prepared by immunoSEQ multiplex PCR; TCRdb keeps only in-frame clonotypes and omits some of them. The sample contains around 34,000 clones, over 80% of which appear only once. Treatment of the sample: preoperative locoregional IRX-2 cytokine immunotherapy. Preoperative locoregional IRX-2 cytokine immunotherapy was tested in the phase Ib source study. This TCR was sampled from a human donor with breast cancer. Sequenced here: lymph node tissue, sampled from a patient treated with IRX-2 immunotherapy.

The CDR3 DNA reads as TGTGCCAGCAGTGCGGACAGGACCGAGCAGTACTTC. Residues: CASSADRTEQYF. The chain links TRBV6-8 to TRBJ2-7; TRBD1 agrees at 7 bases. The V segment lost 5 bases and the J segment 6 bases; nucleotides outside the gene matches: 4. The CDR3 contains 12 residues. Germline CDR1 MNHGY, CDR2 SAAAGT.